One and the same sample provided the 9 T cell receptor beta chains below, sequenced in a study of T-cell reconstitution after alpha-beta-depleted transplantation in children. Unique molecular identifiers were used to barcode this TCRbeta library. MiXCR was run by TCRdb on the PCR reads, yielding one entry per CDR3 protein. Here the sample spans more than 200,000 distinct CDR3 sequences, about 8.7% being singletons. The sample in question was PBMCs, mostly from graft donor cells, obtained 360 days after TCRalphabeta/CD19-depleted stem cell transplant. These receptors came from a male patient aged 2 to 9 who had a stem cell transplant for acute myeloid leukemia, so the T cells may come from the graft donor.

This clonotype was observed at least ten times. The J gene is TRBJ2-1, the V gene TRBV29-1; 11 bases map to TRBD1. Trimming took 0 bases from V and 12 from J; bases not matched to a gene: 16. The CDR3 is 17 amino acids. Germline loops: CDR1 SQVTM, CDR2 ANQGSEA. CDR3 bases: TGCAGCGTTGAAGACGGTCGGACAGGGGGCATCGAAGCTAGGCAGTTCTTC. Amino acids: CSVEDGRTGGIEARQFF.

Comment on this clonotype: A much larger clone differs by one base, so this may be a read error. The chain carries TRBV10-2 and TRBJ1-5; no reliable D call. The CDR3 spans 15 residues. The germline V gene has CDR1 WSHSY and CDR2 SAAADI. The CDR3 is CASSESRGFNRPQHF. The CDR3 DNA follows: TGCGCCAGCAGTGAGTCACGGGGTTTTAATCGGCCCCAGCATTTT.

V is TRBV20-1 and J is TRBJ2-1, with a weak D call TRBD2 (7 bases). V gave up 1 base and J gave up 2 bases, with 15 bases separating them. The CDR3 consists of 16 residues. Germline CDR1 is DFQATT and CDR2 is SNEGSKA (reference sequence). The CDR3 loop is CSARVGGVAAYNEQFF. The CDR3 DNA reads TGCAGTGCTAGAGTAGGGGGGGTAGCGGCCTACAATGAGCAGTTCTTC.

The J gene is TRBJ2-3, the V gene TRBV6-2 or TRBV6-3; TRBD2 aligns across 8 bases. The CDR3 loop spans 15 amino acids. Per the germline V gene, CDR1 is MNHEY and CDR2 is SVGEGT. Germline trimming cut 2 bases from V and 3 bases from J; bases unmatched to any gene: 4. The CDR3 sequence is CASSYIAGLTDTQYF. The CDR3 DNA sequence: TGTGCCAGCAGTTACATAGCGGGACTAACAGATACGCAGTATTTT.

The genes are TRBV2 and TRBJ2-3; TRBD2 agrees at 10 bases. J was trimmed by 0 bases and V by 10 bases; bases with no gene match: 19. The CDR3 has 19 amino acids. CDR1 and CDR2 (germline): SNHLY, FYNNEI. The CDR3 DNA is TGTGCCATCTGTCCCCCTTCTCCTAGCGGGGGATATAGCACAGATACGCAGTATTTT. Amino acids: CAICPPSPSGGYSTDTQYF. The entire variable domain, with the rest obtained from reference TRBV2 and TRBJ2-3, is as follows: EPEVTQTPSHQVTQMGQEVILRCVPISNHLYFYWYRQILGQKVEFLVSFYNNEISEKSEIFDDQFSVERPDGSNFTLKIRSTKLEDSAMYFCAICPPSPSGGYSTDTQYFGPGTRLTVL.

This clonotype was found many times. This chain joins TRBV7-3 and TRBJ2-7, with a weak D call TRBD1 (6 bases). V was trimmed by 2 bases and J by 5 bases, leaving 10 bases between them. Looked up from germline, CDR1 is SGHTA and CDR2 is FQGTGA. The CDR3 has 13 residues. DNA of the CDR3: TGTGCCAGCAGCTTATCCAGGGGCCACGAGCAGTACTTC. Its translation is CASSLSRGHEQYF.

At least ten counts were recorded for this clonotype. The genes are TRBV5-1 and TRBJ2-2; D tentatively fits TRBD1 or TRBD2 (5 bases each). V dropped 3 bases and J dropped 5 bases, with 14 bases sitting between them. Germline V gene lookup returns CDR1 SGHRS and CDR2 YFSETQ. This CDR3 has 15 residues. The CDR3, as DNA: TGCGCCAGCAGCTCAACCGGGACCCTAACCGGGGAGCTGTTTTTT. Its translation is CASSSTGTLTGELFF.

This clonotype was recorded a few times. The chain links TRBV7-8 to TRBJ2-5; D call uncertain. Looked up from germline, CDR1 is SGHVS and CDR2 is FQNEAQ. V shed 4 bases and J shed 3 bases, with 12 bases lying between them. The CDR3 spans 14 residues. The CDR3: CASSSRFKKETQYF. In DNA form, the CDR3 reads TGTGCCAGCAGCTCCCGGTTCAAGAAAGAGACCCAGTACTTC.

The sample holds a few counts of this clonotype. The chain uses TRBV28 and TRBJ2-3, with TRBD1 identical over 10 bases. Trimming removed 8 bases from V and 6 bases from J; junction bases left unmatched: 5. Germline V CDR1 and CDR2: MDHEN, SYDVKM. The CDR3 runs to 13 residues. CDR3 nucleotides: TGTGCCAGCTTGGACAGGGGGTTGGATACGCAGTATTTT. Translating it yields CASLDRGLDTQYF.